Here is one T cell receptor (beta chain) with its context. No antigen is known for it. The data were taken from a study of lymphopenia after photon versus proton radiotherapy. Study outcomes and limitations: Oligoclonal CD8+ Temra expansion after nadir drove photon patients' diversity drop. In patients who died, overall survival fell as post-nadir TCR diversity dropped more.

Repertoires were generated with immunoSEQ multiplex PCR, while TCRdb's copy carries only in-frame clones and drops some. Among about 53,000 clones listed, about 86% were seen once. Sequenced material: peripheral blood, taken from a patient treated with photon-based radiotherapy. The TCR was taken from a man in his fifties with gastric cancer.

CDR3 coding DNA: TGTGCCAGCAGTGACGACCTCGGGACAGGAGATTCCTACGAGCAGTACTTC. This codes for CASSDDLGTGDSYEQYF. The chain has TRBV6-4 and TRBJ2-7; TRBD1 matches 8 bases. The germline CDR1 and CDR2 sequences are MRHNA and SNTAGT. V lost 2 bases to trimming and J lost 1 base; unmatched junction nucleotides: 10. The CDR3 has 17 amino acids.